A selection of T cell receptor beta chains follows, all from one sample in a study of cytomegalovirus exposure and HLA in healthy donors. Some clones are missing from TCRdb's copy, which holds only in-frame ones; the method was immunoSEQ multiplex PCR. This sample carries 80,000 or so clones, with approximately 13% going to the ten biggest clones. Sequenced sample: PBMCs. The receptors were gathered from a man aged 50-59 years in good health and CMV-seropositive. Both conserved end residues are part of each CDR3. Fields, in order: V gene, D gene, J gene, CDR3 protein, CDR3 DNA. A D gene is named only where the DNA matches it firmly.

>TRBV2|TRBD2|TRBJ2-1
CASQLAGNNEQFF
TGTGCCAGCCAGCTAGCGGGGAACAATGAGCAGTTCTTC
>TRBV5-1|TRBD1|TRBJ1-1
CASSLGADRVNTEAFF
TGCGCCAGCAGCTTGGGGGCTGACAGGGTGAACACTGAAGCTTTCTTT
>TRBV5-6|-|TRBJ1-2
CASSLARGYGYTF
TGTGCCAGCAGCTTGGCCAGGGGTTATGGCTACACCTTC
>TRBV5-4|TRBD1|TRBJ2-1
CASSPYQTGVGEFF
TGTGCCAGCAGCCCGTATCAAACAGGGGTAGGTGAGTTCTTC
>TRBV7-2|TRBD2|TRBJ2-1
CASSLGGGDSSYNEQFF
TGTGCCAGCAGCTTAGGCGGGGGGGATAGCTCCTACAATGAGCAGTTCTTC
>TRBV28|-|TRBJ1-5
CASSLKLQQPQHF
TGTGCCAGCAGTTTAAAACTTCAACAGCCCCAGCATTTT
>TRBV18|TRBD1|TRBJ1-1
CASSPGGNTEAFF
TGTGCCAGCTCCCCAGGGGGCAACACTGAAGCTTTCTTT
>TRBV25-1|-|TRBJ1-6
CASSELEGPSPLHF
TGTGCCAGCAGTGAATTGGAGGGGCCTTCACCCCTCCACTTT
>TRBV25-1|TRBD1|TRBJ2-5
CASSVTGGGQETQYF
TGTGCCAGCAGTGTCACAGGGGGAGGTCAAGAGACCCAGTACTTC
>TRBV4-1|-|TRBJ1-1
CASSPSRGYTEAFF
TGCGCCAGCAGCCCGAGTCGGGGGTACACTGAAGCTTTCTTT
>TRBV2|TRBD1|TRBJ2-2
CASSDTSGTGVTGELFF
TGTGCCAGCAGTGATACCTCTGGGACAGGGGTAACCGGGGAGCTGTTTTTT
>TRBV12-5|-|TRBJ1-2
CASGLVVRGGVYNYGYTF
TGTGCTAGTGGTTTGGTGGTCCGCGGAGGCGTTTATAACTATGGCTACACCTTC
>TRBV4-1|-|TRBJ2-1
CASSQAGSADEQFF
TGCGCCAGCAGCCAGGCCGGGAGCGCAGATGAGCAGTTCTTC
>TRBV30|-|TRBJ2-1
CAWSSPGEQFF
TGTGCCTGGAGCTCCCCGGGAGAGCAGTTCTTC
>TRBV5-1|-|TRBJ1-6
CASSSRRAGDSPLHF
TGCGCCAGCAGCTCGAGACGGGCCGGGGATTCACCCCTCCACTTT
>TRBV19|-|TRBJ2-1
CASSFPPEHLEENEQFF
TGTGCCAGTAGTTTTCCTCCGGAACACTTGGAGGAAAATGAGCAGTTCTTC
>TRBV19|-|TRBJ1-1
CASSKEGVNTEAFF
TGTGCCAGTAGTAAAGAAGGGGTGAACACTGAAGCTTTCTTT
>TRBV6-1|TRBD2|TRBJ2-7
CASSENTLAGSGEQYF
TGTGCCAGCAGTGAAAACACCCTAGCGGGGTCCGGCGAGCAGTACTTC
>TRBV9|-|TRBJ1-3
CASSTPSGQTSGNTIYF
TGTGCCAGCAGCACGCCCTCGGGACAAACCTCTGGAAACACCATATATTTT
>TRBV5-1|-|TRBJ2-3
CASAGVGGSTDTQYF
TGCGCCAGTGCAGGTGTCGGGGGAAGCACAGATACGCAGTATTTT
>TRBV9|-|TRBJ2-1
CASSVGQSRGNEQFF
TGTGCCAGCAGCGTGGGACAATCAAGGGGCAATGAGCAGTTCTTC
>TRBV27|TRBD2|TRBJ2-2
CASSLKGPGLAGPDGELFF
TGTGCCAGCAGTTTAAAGGGGCCGGGACTAGCGGGGCCGGACGGGGAGCTGTTTTTT
>TRBV19|TRBD1|TRBJ1-1
CASRRDREDAFF
TGTGCCAGTAGAAGGGACAGGGAAGACGCTTTCTTT
>TRBV18|TRBD1|TRBJ2-5
CASSPPDRGRETQYF
TGTGCCAGCTCACCGCCTGACAGGGGTCGGGAGACCCAGTACTTC
>TRBV6-1|-|TRBJ1-5
CASTRDIRQPQHF
TGTGCCAGCACCCGGGACATACGCCAGCCCCAGCATTTT
>TRBV19|TRBD2|TRBJ2-5
CASSINAAGGGETQYF
TGTGCCAGTAGTATAAATGCAGCGGGGGGAGGGGAGACCCAGTACTTC
>TRBV5-1|TRBD2|TRBJ2-5
CASSPLPSSGGETQYF
TGCGCCAGCAGCCCGTTACCTAGCTCCGGGGGGGAGACCCAGTACTTC
>TRBV7-3|TRBD2|TRBJ2-5
CASSGGAGGQETQYF
TGTGCCAGCAGCGGCGGGGCGGGGGGGCAAGAGACCCAGTACTTC
>TRBV2|TRBD1|TRBJ2-3
CASSPGDRGGGDTQYF
TGTGCCAGCAGCCCAGGGGACAGGGGTGGTGGAGATACGCAGTATTTT
>TRBV27|-|TRBJ2-5
CASSPTQETQYF
TGTGCCAGCAGTCCCACACAAGAGACCCAGTACTTC
>TRBV7-9|-|TRBJ1-1
CASSLGRGGNTEAFF
TGTGCCAGCAGCTTGGGGAGGGGAGGGAACACTGAAGCTTTCTTT
>TRBV5-4|-|TRBJ1-2
CASSFETGSNYGYTF
TGTGCCAGCAGTTTTGAGACAGGAAGTAACTATGGCTACACCTTC
>TRBV19|TRBD2|TRBJ2-7
CASGPGLAGGPGEQYF
TGTGCCAGTGGGCCGGGACTAGCGGGAGGGCCGGGGGAGCAGTACTTC
>TRBV5-1|-|TRBJ2-3
CASSLEGHTSTDTQYF
TGCGCCAGCAGCTTGGAGGGACATACTAGCACAGATACGCAGTATTTT
>TRBV19|-|TRBJ1-5
CASRWTFNQPQHF
TGTGCCAGTAGATGGACATTTAATCAGCCCCAGCATTTT
>TRBV7-2|-|TRBJ1-6
CASSSLFDSPLHF
TGTGCCAGCAGCTCTTTATTCGATTCACCCCTCCACTTT
>TRBV10-3|TRBD1|TRBJ1-2
CAIRVITGVGYGYTF
TGCGCCATCAGAGTAATAACAGGGGTAGGCTATGGCTACACCTTC
>TRBV2|TRBD1|TRBJ2-3
CASSGTGLADTQYF
TGTGCCAGCAGTGGGACAGGGCTGGCAGATACGCAGTATTTT
>TRBV6-6|TRBD1|TRBJ1-2
CASTYRGEEGYTF
TGTGCCAGCACCTACAGGGGGGAGGAAGGCTACACCTTC
>TRBV28|-|TRBJ2-5
CATARGGNQETQYF
TGTGCCACCGCTAGGGGCGGGAATCAAGAGACCCAGTACTTC
>TRBV7-2|-|TRBJ1-2
CASSLGPQDGYTF
TGTGCCAGCAGCTTAGGACCACAGGATGGCTACACCTTC
>TRBV4-2|-|TRBJ1-3
CASSQEEGLTGNTIYF
TGTGCCAGCAGCCAAGAGGAGGGCTTGACTGGAAACACCATATATTTT
>TRBV7-3|TRBD1|TRBJ1-1
CASSYLGQKAFF
TGTGCCAGCAGCTACCTGGGACAGAAAGCTTTCTTT
>TRBV9|TRBD1|TRBJ2-7
CASSEGQGPPYEQYF
TGTGCCAGCAGTGAGGGACAGGGGCCCCCTTACGAGCAGTACTTC
>TRBV4-1|TRBD2|TRBJ2-3
CASSRPVAGRRVDTQYF
TGCGCCAGCAGCCGACCCGTAGCGGGGAGACGTGTAGATACGCAGTATTTT
>TRBV19|-|TRBJ1-5
CASSIRQGRGNSNQPQHF
TGTGCCAGTAGTATCCGGCAGGGGAGGGGTAATAGCAATCAGCCCCAGCATTTT
>TRBV5-1|-|TRBJ2-2
CASTITGELFF
TGCGCCAGCACCATCACCGGGGAGCTGTTTTTT
>TRBV5-1|TRBD1|TRBJ1-1
CASTLDGQGSTEAFF
TGCGCCAGCACCCTAGACGGACAGGGGTCCACTGAAGCTTTCTTT
>TRBV9|TRBD1|TRBJ2-7
CASSPFGDSSYEQYF
TGTGCCAGCAGCCCCTTTGGGGACAGCTCCTACGAGCAGTACTTC
>TRBV19|-|TRBJ2-3
CASSEEGGDTQYF
TGTGCCAGTAGTGAAGAGGGCGGGGATACGCAGTATTTT
>TRBV29-1|TRBD2|TRBJ2-5
CSVEVAGGEETQYF
TGCAGCGTTGAAGTAGCGGGGGGCGAAGAGACCCAGTACTTC
>TRBV13|-|TRBJ2-7
CASSLGNRGSSDEQYF
TGTGCCAGCAGCTTAGGTAACCGGGGTAGTTCGGACGAGCAGTACTTC
>TRBV5-1|TRBD2|TRBJ2-1
CASSLEPSGAYNEQFF
TGCGCCAGCAGCTTGGAGCCTAGCGGGGCCTACAATGAGCAGTTCTTC
>TRBV7-2|-|TRBJ2-5
CASSLQGYQETQYF
TGTGCCAGCAGCTTACAGGGGTACCAAGAGACCCAGTACTTC
>TRBV9|-|TRBJ1-2
CASSVGRGLRDYGYTF
TGTGCCAGCAGCGTAGGTAGAGGACTGAGGGACTATGGCTACACCTTC